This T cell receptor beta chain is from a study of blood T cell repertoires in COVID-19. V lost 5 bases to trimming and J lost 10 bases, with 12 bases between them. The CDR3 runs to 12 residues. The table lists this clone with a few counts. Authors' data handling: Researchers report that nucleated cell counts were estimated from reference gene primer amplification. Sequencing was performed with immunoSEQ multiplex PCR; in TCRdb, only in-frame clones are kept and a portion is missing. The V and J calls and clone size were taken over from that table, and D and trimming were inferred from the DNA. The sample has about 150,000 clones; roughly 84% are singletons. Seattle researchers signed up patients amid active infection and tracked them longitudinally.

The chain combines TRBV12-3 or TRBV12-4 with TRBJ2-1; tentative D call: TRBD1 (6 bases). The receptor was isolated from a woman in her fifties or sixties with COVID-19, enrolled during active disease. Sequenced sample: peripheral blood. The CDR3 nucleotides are TGTGCCAGCAGTCGGGACACCTCAGAGCAGTTCTTC. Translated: CASSRDTSEQFF.